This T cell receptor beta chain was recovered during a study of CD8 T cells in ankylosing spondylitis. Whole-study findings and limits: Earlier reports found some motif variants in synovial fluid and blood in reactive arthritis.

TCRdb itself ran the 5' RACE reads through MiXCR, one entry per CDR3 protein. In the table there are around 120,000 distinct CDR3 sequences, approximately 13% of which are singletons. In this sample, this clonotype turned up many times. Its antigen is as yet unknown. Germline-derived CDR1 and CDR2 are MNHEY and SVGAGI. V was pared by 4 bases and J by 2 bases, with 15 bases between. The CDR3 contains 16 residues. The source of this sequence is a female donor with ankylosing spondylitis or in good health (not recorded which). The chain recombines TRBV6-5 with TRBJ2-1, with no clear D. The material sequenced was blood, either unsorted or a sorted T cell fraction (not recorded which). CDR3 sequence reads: CASSSTPSSPYNEQFF. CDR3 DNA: TGTGCCAGCAGTTCCACGCCCAGTAGTCCCTACAATGAGCAGTTCTTC.